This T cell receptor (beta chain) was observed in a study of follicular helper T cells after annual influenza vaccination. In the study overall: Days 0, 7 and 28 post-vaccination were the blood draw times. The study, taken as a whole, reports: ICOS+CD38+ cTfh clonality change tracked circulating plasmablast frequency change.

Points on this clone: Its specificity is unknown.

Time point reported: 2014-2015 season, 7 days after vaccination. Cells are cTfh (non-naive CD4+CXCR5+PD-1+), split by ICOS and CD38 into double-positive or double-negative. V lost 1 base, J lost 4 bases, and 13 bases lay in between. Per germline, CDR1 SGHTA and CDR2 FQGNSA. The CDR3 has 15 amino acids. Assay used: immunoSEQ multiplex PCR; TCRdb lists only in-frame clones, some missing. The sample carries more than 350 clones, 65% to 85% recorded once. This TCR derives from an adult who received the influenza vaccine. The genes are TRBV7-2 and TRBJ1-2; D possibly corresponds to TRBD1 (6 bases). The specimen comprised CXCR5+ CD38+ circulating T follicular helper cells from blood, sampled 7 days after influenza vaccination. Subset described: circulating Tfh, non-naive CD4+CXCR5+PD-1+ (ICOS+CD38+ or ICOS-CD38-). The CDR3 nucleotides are TGTGCCAGCAGCTTAGGGCAGGGGTTGATCTATGGCTACACCTTC. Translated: CASSLGQGLIYGYTF.